A single T cell receptor beta chain is shown here with its context. This CDR3 spans 13 amino acids. CDR1 is WSHSY, CDR2 SAAADI, per germline. The V gene lost 8 bases and the J gene lost 2 bases, with 11 bases spanning the gap. These data are taken from a study of shared clonotypes between healthy human individuals. As defined, naive CD8 cells were CD45RO-negative and positively selected for CCR7, with terminally differentiated effector memory CD45RA+ cells excluded. Participating donors were healthy, HIV-negative adults free of recent acute infections or vaccinations. The method was immunoSEQ multiplex PCR; TCRdb's version includes in-frame clones alone and lacks a portion of them. Among 1.5 million to 2.5 million clones listed, less than 95% were seen once.

The material sequenced was naive CD8+ T cells sorted from blood. This TCR came from a man between 18 and 29 years old in good health. This chain joins TRBV10-2 and TRBJ2-3, with no clear D. Written as DNA, the CDR3 is TGCGCCAGCGAAGGTTTACTCACAGATACGCAGTATTTT. The encoded protein is CASEGLLTDTQYF.